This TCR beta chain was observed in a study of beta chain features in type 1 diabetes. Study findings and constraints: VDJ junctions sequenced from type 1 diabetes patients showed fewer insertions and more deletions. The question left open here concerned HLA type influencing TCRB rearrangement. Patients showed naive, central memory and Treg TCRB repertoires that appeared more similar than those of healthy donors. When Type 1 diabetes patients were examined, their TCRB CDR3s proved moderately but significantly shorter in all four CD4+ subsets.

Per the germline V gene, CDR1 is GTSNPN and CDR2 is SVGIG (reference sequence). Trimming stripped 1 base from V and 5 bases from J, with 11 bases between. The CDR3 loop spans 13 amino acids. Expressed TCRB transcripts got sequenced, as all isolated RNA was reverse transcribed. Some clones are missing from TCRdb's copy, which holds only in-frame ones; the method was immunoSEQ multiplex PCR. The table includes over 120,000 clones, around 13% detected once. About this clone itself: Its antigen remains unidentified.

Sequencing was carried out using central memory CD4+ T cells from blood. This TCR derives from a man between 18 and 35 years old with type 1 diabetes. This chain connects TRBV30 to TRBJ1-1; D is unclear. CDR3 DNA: TGTGCCTGGAGTGATTATAGAAGGACTGAAGCTTTCTTT. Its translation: CAWSDYRRTEAFF.